The 25 T cell receptor beta chains below all came from one sample that was sequenced in a study of blood T cell repertoires in COVID-19. Clones were read by immunoSEQ multiplex PCR, and TCRdb kept only the in-frame ones, dropping some. The repertoire holds approximately 300,000 clones, with roughly 90% as singletons. Material for sequencing was peripheral blood. All receptors come from a woman between 25 and 40 years old with COVID-19, enrolled during active disease.

The rearrangement links TRBV6-1 to TRBJ1-1; D uncertain. Per the germline V gene, CDR1 is MNHNS and CDR2 is SASEGT. This CDR3 comprises 13 residues. Trimming took 1 base from V and 3 from J, leaving 6 bases between them. CDR3 sequence (DNA): TGTGCCAGCAGTGAAGGACGGGACACTGAAGCTTTCTTT. It yields the protein CASSEGRDTEAFF.

This rearrangement joins TRBV19 to TRBJ2-7, with 13 bases fitting TRBD2. The germline V gene has CDR1 LNHDA and CDR2 SQIVND (reference sequence). Trimming took 5 bases from V and 7 from J; bases not matched to a gene: 8. There are 15 residues in the CDR3. CDR3: CASSPLTSGRREQYF. The CDR3 DNA sequence: TGTGCCAGTAGTCCCCTGACTAGCGGGAGGCGGGAGCAGTACTTC.

This clone was seen only once. The chain carries TRBV3-1 (or the pseudogene TRBV3-2) and TRBJ2-1; a weak D match, TRBD2 (6 bases). V lost 2 bases and J lost 10, with 12 bases in between. The germline gives CDR1 LGHDT, CDR2 YNNKEL (reference sequence). This CDR3 has 13 amino acids. The CDR3 is CASSQRARGEQFF. For the CDR3, the DNA is TGTGCCAGCAGCCAACGGGCCCGGGGGGAGCAGTTCTTC.

This chain connects TRBV7-3 to TRBJ2-7; D is perhaps TRBD2 (5 bases). V shed 2 bases and J shed 4 bases, with 9 bases lying between them. The CDR3 sequence is 13 residues long. CDR1 is SGHTA, CDR2 FQGTGA, per germline. CDR3 amino acids: CASSLVPGYEQYF. In nucleotides, the CDR3 is TGTGCCAGCAGCTTAGTCCCGGGATACGAGCAGTACTTC.

The chain carries TRBV5-1 and TRBJ2-5, with D tentatively TRBD1 (6 bases). CDR1 SGHRS and CDR2 YFSETQ come from the germline V gene. The ends were cut back, 3 bases at V and 1 base at J, with 10 bases in the middle. The CDR3 covers 14 residues. The CDR3: CASSSTGRQETQYF. CDR3 nucleotide sequence: TGCGCCAGCAGCTCCACAGGGCGCCAAGAGACCCAGTACTTC.

The genes are TRBV6-6 and TRBJ2-5, with 8 bases lining up with TRBD1. After removal of 4 bases from V and 4 bases from J, the junction contained 2 bases not matched to a gene. CDR1 MNHNY and CDR2 SVGAGI come from the germline V gene (reference sequence). The CDR3 totals 13 residues. In DNA, the CDR3 is TGTGCCAGCAGTTTGGACAGGGTAGAGACCCAGTACTTC. Protein sequence: CASSLDRVETQYF.

The rearrangement joins TRBV28 to TRBJ1-2; D gene unclear. The CDR3 covers 15 residues. Germline values: CDR1 MDHEN, CDR2 SYDVKM. The V end lost 0 bases, the J end lost 2 bases, and 10 bases lay between the germline ends. CDR3 sequence: CASSLWGQQNYGYTF. As DNA, the CDR3 is TGTGCCAGCAGTTTATGGGGCCAACAAAACTATGGCTACACCTTC.

The CDR3 sequence: CASSPADSLNTEAFF. CDR3 coding DNA: TGTGCCAGCTCACCTGCGGACAGTCTGAACACTGAAGCTTTCTTT. V usage is TRBV18 and J usage is TRBJ1-1; perhaps TRBD1 as D (6 bases). Trimming cost V 3 bases and J 0 bases, with 11 bases left between them. This CDR3 region has 15 residues. The germline V gene has CDR1 KGHSH and CDR2 LQKENI. Full variable domain (rest looked up from reference TRBV18 and TRBJ1-1): NAGVMQNPRHLVRRRGQEARLRCSPMKGHSHVYWYRQLPEEGLKFMVYLQKENIIDESGMPKERFSAEFPKEGPSILRIQQVVRGDSAAYFCASSPADSLNTEAFFGQGTRLTVV.

The chain links TRBV10-2 to TRBJ2-5; perhaps TRBD2 as D (6 bases). This CDR3 comprises 16 residues. Germline lookup yields CDR1 WSHSY and CDR2 SAAADI. V lost 6 bases, J lost 2 bases, and 19 bases lay in between. The CDR3 DNA reads as TGCGCCAGCAGCTATGTGTTGCTAGCGCTACAAGAGACCCAGTACTTC. It specifies CASSYVLLALQETQYF.

This clone was recorded only once. This chain joins TRBV9 and TRBJ2-7, with TRBD2 matching over 10 bases. V lost 4 bases to trimming and J lost 2 bases; unmatched junction nucleotides: 3. The germline CDR1 and CDR2 sequences are SGDLS and YYNGEE. The CDR3 sequence is 14 residues long. The CDR3 DNA is TGTGCCAGCAGCTTCGGGACTAGCGCCTACGAGCAGTACTTC. Residues: CASSFGTSAYEQYF.

The rearrangement uses TRBV10-2 and TRBJ2-7, with 12 bases lining up with TRBD2. Looked up from germline, CDR1 is WSHSY and CDR2 is SAAADI. V lost 3 bases and J lost 4; bases outside the gene matches: 4. The CDR3 has 15 amino acids. The CDR3 sequence is CASSDPTSGRYEQYF. CDR3 coding DNA: TGCGCCAGCAGTGACCCGACTAGCGGGAGATACGAGCAGTACTTC.

The rearrangement uses TRBV5-4 and TRBJ2-1; D is perhaps TRBD1 (5 bases). The CDR3 is 16 residues long. Germline CDR1 SGHNT, CDR2 YYREEE (reference sequence). V was pared by 0 bases and J by 10 bases, with 20 bases between. CDR3 nucleotide sequence: TGTGCCAGCAGCTTGGTTCAGGGCCCGGCCGGATTCGAGCAGTTCTTC. Protein: CASSLVQGPAGFEQFF. The full variable domain, rest sourced from reference TRBV5-4 and TRBJ2-1, is ETGVTQSPTHLIKTRGQQVTLRCSSQSGHNTVSWYQQALGQGPQFIFQYYREEENGRGNFPPRFSGLQFPNYSSELNVNALELDDSALYLCASSLVQGPAGFEQFFGPGTRLTVL.

The V and J genes are TRBV6-1 and TRBJ1-1; unclear D gene. The CDR3 length is 15 residues. Deletions cut 2 bases from V and 0 bases from J, with 10 bases between. Germline lookup yields CDR1 MNHNS and CDR2 SASEGT. The CDR3 region has the DNA TGTGCCAGCAGTGAATACCGGTCCATGAACACTGAAGCTTTCTTT. Translation: CASSEYRSMNTEAFF.

The genes are TRBV6-2 or TRBV6-3 and TRBJ2-3; D is ambiguous. This CDR3 is built from 15 residues. Germline values: CDR1 MNHEY, CDR2 SVGEGT. V lost 1 base to trimming and J lost 1 base, with 9 bases between them. CDR3 residues: CASSYYPPGTDTQYF. Written as DNA, the CDR3 is TGTGCCAGCAGTTACTACCCACCAGGCACAGATACGCAGTATTTT.

This chain uses TRBV11-3 with TRBJ2-3; 7 positions match TRBD1. Per germline, CDR1 SGHNT and CDR2 YENEEA. The ends lost 5 bases at V and 2 bases at J; junction bases unmatched: 7. The CDR3 length is 15 residues. DNA of the CDR3: TGTGCCAGCAGCGCCGGGACAGTGAACACAGATACGCAGTATTTT. Its translation is CASSAGTVNTDTQYF. Full variable domain (outside the CDR3, taken from reference TRBV11-3 and TRBJ2-3): EAGVVQSPRYKIIEKKQPVAFWCNPISGHNTLYWYLQNLGQGPELLIRYENEEAVDDSQLPKDRFSAERLKGVDSTLKIQPAELGDSAVYLCASSAGTVNTDTQYFGPGTRLTVL.

This clone came up a few times. The chain links TRBV5-4 to TRBJ1-1; 8 nucleotides line up with TRBD1. Losses at the gene ends were 5 bases for V and 5 bases for J; bases not matched to a gene: 8. Germline loops: CDR1 SGHNT, CDR2 YYREEE (reference sequence). This CDR3 region has 14 residues. The CDR3 nucleotides read TGTGCCAGCAGGCGACAGGGGCCGGGGACTGAAGCTTTCTTT. Encoded protein: CASRRQGPGTEAFF.

The rearrangement uses TRBV18 and TRBJ1-5, with TRBD1 matching over 8 bases. The trim removed 0 bases at V and 7 bases at J, leaving 5 bases unmatched. The CDR3 runs to 15 residues. From germline, CDR1 is KGHSH and CDR2 LQKENI. The CDR3 region is CASSPPGQAGQPQHF. The DNA of the CDR3 is TGTGCCAGCTCACCACCGGGACAGGCGGGCCAGCCCCAGCATTTT.

This clone was seen only once. This chain uses TRBV19 with TRBJ1-5; possibly TRBD1 for D (5 bases). V lost 3 bases to trimming and J lost 7 bases, with 13 bases between them. The CDR3 is 14 residues long. CDR1 and CDR2 from the germline V gene are LNHDA and SQIVND (reference sequence). The CDR3 coding sequence is TGTGCCAGTAGTATGATGGCCGGGGGACAGCCCCAGCATTTT. Translated: CASSMMAGGQPQHF.

V and J are TRBV7-8 and TRBJ2-2; the D gene is possibly TRBD2 (7 bases). Trimming took off 6 bases at V and 7 bases at J, with 21 bases between the two ends. The CDR3 runs 16 residues. Germline values: CDR1 SGHVS, CDR2 FQNEAQ. This chain's CDR3 is CASSPNEAGAHGELFF. CDR3 sequence (DNA): TGTGCCAGCAGTCCGAATGAGGCGGGGGCCCACGGGGAGCTGTTTTTT.

V usage is TRBV6-5 and J usage is TRBJ2-7, with a weak D call TRBD1 (6 bases). CDR1 is MNHEY and CDR2 is SVGAGI in the germline V gene. The CDR3 has 15 amino acids. Trimming took 6 bases from V and 5 from J, leaving 20 bases between them. CDR3 coding DNA: TGTGCCAGCAGCCCATGGACAGTCAAAAGCGACGAGCAGTACTTC. Encoded protein: CASSPWTVKSDEQYF.

This chain joins TRBV15 and TRBJ1-4, with a tentative D call TRBD1 (6 bases). V dropped 0 bases and J dropped 2 bases, with 10 bases sitting between them. The CDR3 runs 16 residues. Germline lookup yields CDR1 LNHNV and CDR2 YYDKDF (reference sequence). CDR3 nucleotide sequence: TGTGCCACCAGCAGAGACGGGAGGGGGACTAATGAAAAACTGTTTTTT. Amino acid sequence: CATSRDGRGTNEKLFF.

The chain joins TRBV30 to TRBJ1-1; D unclear. The CDR3 length is 13 residues. V was shortened by 2 bases and J by 6 bases, with 13 bases between the two germline ends. Per germline, CDR1 GTSNPN and CDR2 SVGIG (reference sequence). In nucleotides, the CDR3 is TGTGCCTGGAGTCCAAACCGCGGCGCTGAAGCTTTCTTT. Its translation is CAWSPNRGAEAFF.

CDR3 protein: CASSLPGRQEQYF. CDR3 nucleotide sequence: TGTGCCAGCAGTTTGCCAGGTCGCCAGGAGCAGTACTTC. This chain joins TRBV28 and TRBJ2-7, with D uncertain. The V end lost 3 bases, the J end lost 7 bases, and 13 bases lay between the germline ends. The CDR3 has 13 amino acids. CDR1 is MDHEN, CDR2 SYDVKM, per germline.

This clone was detected only a few times. The chain combines TRBV7-8 with TRBJ2-5, with 8 bases aligning to TRBD1. Unmatched junction bases numbered 7, after V lost 6 bases and J lost 7 bases. CDR1 SGHVS and CDR2 FQNEAQ come from the germline V gene. CDR3 length equals 13 residues. The CDR3 DNA reads TGTGCCAGCAGGGCCGGACAGGGTGGGACCCAGTACTTC. Residues: CASRAGQGGTQYF.

In DNA form, the CDR3 reads TGTGCCAGCAGCCCCCGCCAGGGGACCTACAATGAGCAGTTCTTC. This gives the protein CASSPRQGTYNEQFF. The chain links TRBV5-5 to TRBJ2-1, with D perhaps TRBD1 (6 bases). The V gene's germline CDR1 is SGHKS and CDR2 YYEKEE (reference sequence). V gave up 4 bases and J gave up 2 bases, with 13 bases separating them. This CDR3 has 15 residues.